This paragraph covers one T cell receptor (beta chain) sequence. Its antigen is not identified. The data were taken from a study of blood T cells in healthy people across ages. Next came a second PCR, run for about 6 to 11 cycles, which used a sample-barcoded 5' primer along with a J-beta primer mix. Each TCR beta cDNA got a 12-nucleotide random molecular identifier. TCRdb processed the 5' RACE reads anew with MiXCR; each CDR3 protein has one entry. There are 1.5 million to 2 million distinct CDR3 sequences in the sample; 25% to 30% occur only once, and 6.5% to 8.5% lies in the top ten. Whole-study findings and limits: Older age went with lower TCR beta diversity per million T cells, in a roughly linear way.

The CDR3 has 19 amino acids. Germline V lookup: CDR1 MDHEN, CDR2 SYDVKM. Trimming at V came to 3 bases and at J to 2 bases, leaving 14 bases not matched to a gene. The gene calls are TRBV28 and TRBJ2-3; 10 bases align to TRBD1. The sample taken for sequencing was blood. This sequence was found in a woman aged 25 to 39 in good health. This chain's CDR3 is CASSFPGTGDSIVTDTQYF. The CDR3 nucleotides are TGTGCCAGCAGTTTCCCCGGGACAGGGGATAGTATCGTCACAGATACGCAGTATTTT.